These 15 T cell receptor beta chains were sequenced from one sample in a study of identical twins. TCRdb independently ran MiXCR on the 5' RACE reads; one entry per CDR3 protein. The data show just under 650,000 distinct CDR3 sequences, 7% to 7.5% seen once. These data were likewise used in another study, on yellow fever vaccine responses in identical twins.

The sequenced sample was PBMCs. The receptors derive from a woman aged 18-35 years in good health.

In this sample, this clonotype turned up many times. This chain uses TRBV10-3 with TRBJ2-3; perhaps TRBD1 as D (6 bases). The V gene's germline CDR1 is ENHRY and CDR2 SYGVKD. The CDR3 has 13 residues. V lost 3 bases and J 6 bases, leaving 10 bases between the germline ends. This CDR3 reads CAISERTADTQYF. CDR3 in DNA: TGTGCCATCAGTGAACGGACAGCCGATACGCAGTATTTT.

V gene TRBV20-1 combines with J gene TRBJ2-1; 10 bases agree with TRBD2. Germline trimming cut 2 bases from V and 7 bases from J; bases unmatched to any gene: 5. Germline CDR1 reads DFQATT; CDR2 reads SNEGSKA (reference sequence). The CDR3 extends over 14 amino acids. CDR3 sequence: CSARFGTSDNEQFF. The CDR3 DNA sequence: TGCAGTGCTAGATTTGGGACTAGCGATAATGAGCAGTTCTTC.

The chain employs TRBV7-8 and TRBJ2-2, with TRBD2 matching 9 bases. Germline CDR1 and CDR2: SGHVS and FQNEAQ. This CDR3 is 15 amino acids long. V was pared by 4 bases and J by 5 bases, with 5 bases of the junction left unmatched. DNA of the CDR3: TGTGCCAGCAGCTCTATCGCGGGGGGGACCGGGGAGCTGTTTTTT. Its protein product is CASSSIAGGTGELFF. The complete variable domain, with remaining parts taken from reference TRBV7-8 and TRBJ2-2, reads GAGVSQSPRYKVAKRGQDVALRCDPISGHVSLFWYQQALGQGPEFLTYFQNEAQLDKSGLPSDRFFAERPEGSVSTLKIQRTQQEDSAVYLCASSSIAGGTGELFFGEGSRLTVL.

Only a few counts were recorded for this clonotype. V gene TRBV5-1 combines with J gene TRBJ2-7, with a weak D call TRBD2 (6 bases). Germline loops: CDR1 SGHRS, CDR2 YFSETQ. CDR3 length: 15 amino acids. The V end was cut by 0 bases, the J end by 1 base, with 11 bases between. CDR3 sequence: CASSLAPGESYEQYF. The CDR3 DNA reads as TGCGCCAGCAGCTTGGCCCCGGGGGAGTCCTACGAGCAGTACTTC.

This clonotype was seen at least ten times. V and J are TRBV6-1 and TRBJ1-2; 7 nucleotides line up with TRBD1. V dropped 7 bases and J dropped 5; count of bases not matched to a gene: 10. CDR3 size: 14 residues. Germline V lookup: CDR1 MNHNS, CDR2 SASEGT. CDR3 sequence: CASNNRGFSYGYTF. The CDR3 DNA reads TGTGCCAGCAATAACAGGGGTTTTAGTTATGGCTACACCTTC.

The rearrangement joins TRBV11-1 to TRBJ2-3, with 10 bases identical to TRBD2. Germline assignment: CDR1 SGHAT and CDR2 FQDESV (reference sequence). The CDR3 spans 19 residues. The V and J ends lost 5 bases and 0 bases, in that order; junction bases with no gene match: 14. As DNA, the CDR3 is TGTGCCAGCAGCCCGTTTGGGGTCGGACTAGCGGAGAGCACAGATACGCAGTATTTT. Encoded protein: CASSPFGVGLAESTDTQYF.

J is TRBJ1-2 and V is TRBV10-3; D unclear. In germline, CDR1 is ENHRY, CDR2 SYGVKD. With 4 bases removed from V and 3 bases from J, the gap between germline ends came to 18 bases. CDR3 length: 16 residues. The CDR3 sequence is CAISVIGNGVDYGYTF. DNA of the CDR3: TGTGCCATCAGTGTAATAGGGAATGGAGTAGACTATGGCTACACCTTC.

DNA of the CDR3: TGTGCCAGCAGCCCGGACTACTCCTACGAGCAGTACTTC. Its translation is CASSPDYSYEQYF. This sequence joins TRBV5-5 and TRBJ2-7; tentatively, D is TRBD2 (6 bases). V lost 4 bases and J lost 0, with 8 bases in between. The V gene's germline CDR1 is SGHKS and CDR2 YYEKEE (reference sequence). The CDR3 extends over 13 amino acids.

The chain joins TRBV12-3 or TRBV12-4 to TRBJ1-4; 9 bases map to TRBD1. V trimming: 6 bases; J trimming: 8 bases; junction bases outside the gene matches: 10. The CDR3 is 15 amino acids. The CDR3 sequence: CASSFRTGVREKLFF. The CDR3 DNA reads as TGTGCCAGCAGCTTCAGGACAGGGGTCCGAGAAAAACTGTTTTTT.

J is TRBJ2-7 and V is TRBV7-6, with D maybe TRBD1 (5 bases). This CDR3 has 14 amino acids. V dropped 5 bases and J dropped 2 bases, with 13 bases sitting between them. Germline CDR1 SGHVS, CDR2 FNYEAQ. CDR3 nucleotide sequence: TGTGCCAGCAGCCTAGACCAGGGTCCCTACGAGCAGTACTTC. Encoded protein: CASSLDQGPYEQYF. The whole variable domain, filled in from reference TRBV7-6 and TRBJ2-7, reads GAGVSQSPRYKVTKRGQDVALRCDPISGHVSLYWYRQALGQGPEFLTYFNYEAQQDKSGLPNDRFSAERPEGSISTLTIQRTEQRDSAMYRCASSLDQGPYEQYFGPGTRLTVT.

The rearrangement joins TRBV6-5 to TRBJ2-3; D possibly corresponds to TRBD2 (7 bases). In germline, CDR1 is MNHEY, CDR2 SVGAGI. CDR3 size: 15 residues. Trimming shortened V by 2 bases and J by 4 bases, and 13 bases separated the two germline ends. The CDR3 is CASSYGGAGADTQYF. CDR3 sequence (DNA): TGTGCCAGCAGTTACGGGGGGGCTGGCGCAGATACGCAGTATTTT.

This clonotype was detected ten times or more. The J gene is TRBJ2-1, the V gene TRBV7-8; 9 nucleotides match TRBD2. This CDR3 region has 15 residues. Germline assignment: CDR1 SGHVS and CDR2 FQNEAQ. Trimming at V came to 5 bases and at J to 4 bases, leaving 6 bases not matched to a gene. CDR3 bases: TGTGCCAGCAGCCTGACTAGCGGACAATACAATGAGCAGTTCTTC. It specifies CASSLTSGQYNEQFF. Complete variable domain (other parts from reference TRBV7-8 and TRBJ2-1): GAGVSQSPRYKVAKRGQDVALRCDPISGHVSLFWYQQALGQGPEFLTYFQNEAQLDKSGLPSDRFFAERPEGSVSTLKIQRTQQEDSAVYLCASSLTSGQYNEQFFGPGTRLTVL.

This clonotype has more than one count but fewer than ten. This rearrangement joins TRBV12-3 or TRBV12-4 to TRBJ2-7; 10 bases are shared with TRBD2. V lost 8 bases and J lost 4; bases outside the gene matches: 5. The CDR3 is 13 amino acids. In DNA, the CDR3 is TGTGCCAGCGGTAGCGGGAGGATTTACGAGCAGTACTTC. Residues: CASGSGRIYEQYF.

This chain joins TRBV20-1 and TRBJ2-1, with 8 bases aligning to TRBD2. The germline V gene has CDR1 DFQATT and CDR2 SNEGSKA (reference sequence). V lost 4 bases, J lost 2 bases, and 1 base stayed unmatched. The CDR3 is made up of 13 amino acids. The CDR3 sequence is CSATLAAYNEQFF. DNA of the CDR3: TGCAGTGCTACACTAGCGGCCTACAATGAGCAGTTCTTC.

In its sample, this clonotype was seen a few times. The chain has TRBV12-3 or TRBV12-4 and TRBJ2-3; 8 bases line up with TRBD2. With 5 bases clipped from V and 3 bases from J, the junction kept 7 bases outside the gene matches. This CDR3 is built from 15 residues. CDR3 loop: CASSAGGGRTDTQYF. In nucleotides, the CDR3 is TGTGCCAGCAGTGCCGGGGGGGGGCGGACAGATACGCAGTATTTT.